Listed below are T cell receptor beta chains from one sample, sequenced in a study of T cell responses to AZD1222 COVID-19 vaccine. The assay was immunoSEQ multiplex PCR, and TCRdb's table has in-frame clones only and misses some. Altogether over 100,000 clones are present, roughly 80% being singletons, with the ten largest covering roughly 9.5%. Here the sequenced sample was peripheral blood, taken on day 0 of AZD1222 vaccination. Receptors were obtained from an adult in good health. Both conserved end residues are part of each CDR3. Fields, in order: J gene, D gene, V gene, clone size, CDR3 protein, CDR3 DNA. D genes are given only for firm matches. Some rows mark clone size as missing; the rest say once, few, many or name a class of expanded clone.

TRBJ2-7 TRBD2 TRBV18 once CASSPPGSGISYEQYF TGTGCCAGCTCTCCCCCGGGGAGCGGGATTTCGTACGAGCAGTACTTC
TRBJ1-5 TRBD1 TRBV29-1 medium-sized CSVLGLDRNQPQHF TGCAGCGTCCTTGGACTGGACAGGAATCAGCCCCAGCATTTT
TRBJ2-7 - TRBV7-3 - CASSSSPGYEQYF TGTGCCAGCAGTTCGAGCCCGGGCTACGAGCAGTACTTC
TRBJ1-5 - TRBV5-4 - CASSDLQADVWNQPQHF TGTGCCAGCAGCGACCTCCAGGCGGACGTTTGGAATCAGCCCCAGCATTTT
TRBJ2-1 - TRBV29-1 - CSVEDPWASAAGNEQFF TGCAGCGTTGAAGATCCCTGGGCTAGCGCGGCGGGTAATGAGCAGTTCTTC
TRBJ2-5 - TRBV4-1 - CASSQGARETQYF TGCGCCAGCAGCCAAGGGGCCAGGGAGACCCAGTACTTC
TRBJ1-5 - TRBV7-2 - CASSLAGQRNQPQHF TGTGCCAGCAGCTTAGCGGGGCAGCGGAATCAGCCCCAGCATTTT
TRBJ1-1 TRBD1 TRBV6-2/TRBV6-3 - CASSPLRQGTEAFF TGTGCCAGCAGTCCCCTAAGACAGGGGACTGAAGCTTTCTTT
TRBJ1-2 - TRBV19 - CASRDGPSSAISYTF TGTGCCAGCAGGGACGGACCGTCTTCGGCTATCAGCTACACCTTC
TRBJ1-2 TRBD1 TRBV28 - CASRQSDRASGYTF TGTGCCAGCAGACAGTCAGACAGGGCTAGTGGCTACACCTTC
TRBJ1-5 - TRBV12-3/TRBV12-4 - CASSLHFNQPQHF TGTGCCAGCAGTTTACACTTTAATCAGCCCCAGCATTTT
TRBJ2-2 - TRBV28 - CASSLIGGTGELFF TGTGCCAGCAGTTTAATTGGGGGCACCGGGGAGCTGTTTTTT
TRBJ2-1 TRBD1 TRBV3-1/TRBV3-2 - CASSPGTGNYNEQFF TGTGCCAGCAGCCCCGGGACAGGAAACTACAATGAGCAGTTCTTC
TRBJ2-1 - TRBV7-9 - CASSPRGLSYNEQFF TGTGCCAGCAGCCCCCGGGGGCTATCATACAATGAGCAGTTCTTC
TRBJ1-1 TRBD1 TRBV2 once CATASQGVMNTEAFF TGTGCCACCGCATCCCAGGGGGTAATGAACACTGAAGCTTTCTTT
TRBJ2-5 TRBD1 TRBV29-1 once CSALTGVPETQYF TGCAGCGCTTTGACAGGGGTTCCAGAGACCCAGTACTTC
TRBJ1-3 TRBD1 TRBV14 - CASSLRTGESGNTIYF TGTGCCAGCAGCCTTCGGACAGGGGAATCTGGAAACACCATATATTTT
TRBJ1-2 - TRBV28 - CASRLPGLTNYGYTF TGTGCCAGCAGGCTACCGGGACTGACGAACTATGGCTACACCTTC
TRBJ1-4 - TRBV7-2 - CASSGGPTNEKLFF TGTGCCAGCTCCGGGGGCCCTACTAATGAAAAACTGTTTTTT
TRBJ1-5 - TRBV7-9 - CASSLSSYSNQPQHF TGTGCCAGCAGCTTATCTAGTTATAGCAATCAGCCCCAGCATTTT
TRBJ2-1 TRBD2 TRBV4-1 - CASSRQPGGRTNEQFF TGCGCCAGCAGCCGACAACCCGGCGGGAGAACGAATGAGCAGTTCTTC
TRBJ1-1 - TRBV19 - CASSMAVGTEAFF TGTGCCAGTAGTATGGCGGTGGGCACTGAAGCTTTCTTT
TRBJ1-2 TRBD1 TRBV12-3/TRBV12-4 - CASRVTGGGGYTF TGTGCCAGCAGGGTTACAGGGGGAGGTGGCTACACCTTC
TRBJ1-5 - TRBV28 once CASRLSQAPYSNQPQHF TGTGCCAGCAGGCTAAGTCAGGCACCGTATAGCAATCAGCCCCAGCATTTT